A selection of T cell receptor beta chains follows, all from one sample in a study of molecular identifiers for immune sequencing clone quantification. TCRdb re-analysed the PCR reads in MiXCR, keeping a single row per CDR3 protein. Counted here are 490,000 or so distinct CDR3 sequences, less than 30% occurring once; the ten biggest clones make up about 0.75%. Sequenced sample: naive CD8+ T cells from blood, with Jurkat cell RNA spiked in. These receptors came from a human donor in good health. Some libraries in this study had Jurkat cell RNA spiked in. CDR3s leave out the opening cysteine and the closing phenylalanine or tryptophan. Fields, in order: CDR3 protein, J gene, clone size, V gene. Only some rows state a clone size, as once, few, many or a class for expanded clones.

SARRGVEQF,TRBJ2-1,many,TRBV20-1
ATRRTGEIYGYT,TRBJ1-2,many,TRBV15
SAANPSGRVYEQY,TRBJ2-7,few,TRBV20-1
ASSPHYAGGPHNEQF,TRBJ2-1,NA,TRBV28
ASSWEQGALSAAPY,TRBJ2-3,few,TRBV28
AIGPPGRPEAF,TRBJ1-1,NA,TRBV10-3
ASSLVGDSLNEKLF,TRBJ1-4,few,TRBV5-1
ASSAGQVAAGANVLT,TRBJ2-6,many,TRBV11-2
ASSLGGPNYEQY,TRBJ2-7,many,TRBV9
ASRQGSASYNEQF,TRBJ2-1,NA,TRBV19
ASRNRGRNTEAF,TRBJ1-1,NA,TRBV2
ASSPRQNYEQY,TRBJ2-7,many,TRBV5-1
ASSPLTSGRQETQY,TRBJ2-5,NA,TRBV7-9
ASSLSGIQETQY,TRBJ2-5,NA,TRBV28
ASSHIDDINNEQF,TRBJ2-1,few,TRBV4-1
SAAYNEQF,TRBJ2-1,NA,TRBV29-1
ASSLPSGAHTDTQY,TRBJ2-3,few,TRBV27
ASSEEGIQGTRY,TRBJ2-5,NA,TRBV11-1
ASSSRGGGYGYT,TRBJ1-2,NA,TRBV7-9
ASNSGPAGAADTQY,TRBJ2-3,NA,TRBV7-6
SAAGDRGNNEQF,TRBJ2-1,few,TRBV29-1
ASSQVPGENQPQH,TRBJ1-5,few,TRBV4-1
ASSEGQWVSTDTQY,TRBJ2-3,many,TRBV2
SARRESHGELF,TRBJ2-2,many,TRBV20-1
ASRETGGQNEKLF,TRBJ1-4,many,TRBV7-6
ASSVSQEPQY,TRBJ2-5,NA,TRBV5-1
ASSPTTGIQKTQY,TRBJ2-5,NA,TRBV7-2
ASRPSGGFQETQY,TRBJ2-5,few,TRBV6-5
ASKDYGTASNQPQH,TRBJ1-5,few,TRBV19
ASSLYDYGYT,TRBJ1-2,many,TRBV5-5
SAATDTQY,TRBJ2-3,NA,TRBV20-1
ASSGVSTGELF,TRBJ2-2,NA,TRBV9
ASSLNGNSYEQY,TRBJ2-7,NA,TRBV6-2/TRBV6-3
AGRTSPTDTQY,TRBJ2-3,NA,TRBV2
ASGVGSQETQY,TRBJ2-5,NA,TRBV9
ASSRTTSPHEQY,TRBJ2-7,few,TRBV7-9
ASSLVGTSGNYFYEQY,TRBJ2-7,NA,TRBV5-6
ASSLAQGIYEQY,TRBJ2-7,NA,TRBV5-1
ASSLVAAGDTQY,TRBJ2-3,few,TRBV7-6
ASNLGFKGQGAYGYT,TRBJ1-2,many,TRBV28
ASSQDSAGAETQY,TRBJ2-5,few,TRBV4-3
ASSQDARGTSYEQY,TRBJ2-7,NA,TRBV4-3
NPTGTGGFEAF,TRBJ1-1,NA,TRBV20-1
ASSSTSGITTDTQY,TRBJ2-3,many,TRBV7-2
AWGRTLTTEAF,TRBJ1-1,NA,TRBV30
ASSFDRDRGLGANVLT,TRBJ2-6,few,TRBV6-2/TRBV6-3
ASSLGDPDTGELF,TRBJ2-2,NA,TRBV7-9
ATSDLTTVGTGELF,TRBJ2-2,many,TRBV24-1
ASALSPGYEQY,TRBJ2-7,NA,TRBV18
ASRDSYGYT,TRBJ1-2,many,TRBV2
ASVAGGRTYEQY,TRBJ2-7,NA,TRBV7-6
ASSYSGRGGRDEQF,TRBJ2-1,NA,TRBV6-5
ATGQWSYEQY,TRBJ2-7,NA,TRBV27
ASSFGDREAF,TRBJ1-1,NA,TRBV7-9
ATSRVGQRDYNEQF,TRBJ2-1,few,TRBV15